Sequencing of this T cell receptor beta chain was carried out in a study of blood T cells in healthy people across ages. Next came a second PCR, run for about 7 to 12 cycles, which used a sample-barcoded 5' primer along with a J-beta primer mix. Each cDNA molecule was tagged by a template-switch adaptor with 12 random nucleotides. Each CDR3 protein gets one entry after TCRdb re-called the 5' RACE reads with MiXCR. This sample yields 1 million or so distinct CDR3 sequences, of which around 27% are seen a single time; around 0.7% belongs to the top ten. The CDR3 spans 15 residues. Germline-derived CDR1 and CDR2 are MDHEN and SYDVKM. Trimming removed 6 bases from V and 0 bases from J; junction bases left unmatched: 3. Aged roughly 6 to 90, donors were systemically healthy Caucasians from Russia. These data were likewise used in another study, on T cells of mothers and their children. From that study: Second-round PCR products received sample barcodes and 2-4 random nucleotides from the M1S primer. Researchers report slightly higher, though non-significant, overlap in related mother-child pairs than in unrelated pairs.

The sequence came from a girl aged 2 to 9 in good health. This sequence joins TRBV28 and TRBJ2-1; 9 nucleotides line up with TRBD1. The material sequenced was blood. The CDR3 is CASRSTGGSYNEQFF. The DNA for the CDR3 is TGTGCCAGCAGATCGACAGGGGGCTCCTACAATGAGCAGTTCTTC.